Listed here are 22 T cell receptor beta chains from one sample, sequenced in a study of glioma-infiltrating T cells after dendritic cell vaccination listed by TCRdb under 2016. The library was generated by the immunoSEQ multiplex PCR assay. The clones in this table, taken by TCRdb from immuneACCESS, are in-frame only. Not every clone is retained; where verified, under half of the shortfall comes from an unresolved V gene, and the cause of the rest is unknown. This sample comprises 100,000 or so clones, roughly 90% of them detected only once. The top ten clonotypes cover roughly 2.8% of the sample. This specimen's time point label, per the study, means: after dendritic cell vaccination, including at tumor progression/relapse. Here the sequenced sample was blood, taken after dendritic cell vaccination. The origin of the receptors is a human donor with glioblastoma.

In regard to this clone: Relative to the germline gene, one junction end is altered; a read error may explain this. The chain uses TRBV19 and TRBJ1-2, with TRBD1 identical over 8 bases. The CDR3 length is 12 residues. CDR1 and CDR2 from the germline V gene are LNHDA and SQIVND (reference sequence). CDR3 in DNA: TGTGCCAGTAGTACAGGGGGCTATGTCTACACCTTC. Translating it yields CASSTGGYVYTF.

V gene TRBV12-5 combines with J gene TRBJ1-1; the D gene is possibly TRBD1 (5 bases). Germline CDR1 is LGHNT and CDR2 is FRNRAP. Trimming removed 1 base at V and 5 bases at J, with 11 bases between. The CDR3 is made up of 14 amino acids. The CDR3 DNA sequence: TGTGCTAGTGGTTTGGCAGGGTTTAGGACTGAAGCTTTCTTT. It yields the protein CASGLAGFRTEAFF.

This sequence joins TRBV2 and TRBJ2-3, with TRBD1 identical over 8 bases. Unmatched junction bases numbered 2, after V lost 3 bases and J lost 3 bases. Germline loops: CDR1 SNHLY, CDR2 FYNNEI. This CDR3 contains 14 residues. This chain's CDR3 is CASSEDRATDTQYF. CDR3 DNA sequence: TGTGCCAGCAGTGAGGACAGGGCGACAGATACGCAGTATTTT.

This chain uses TRBV4-2 with TRBJ1-6; tentatively, D is TRBD1 (5 bases). The CDR3 runs 16 residues. V was trimmed by 0 bases and J by 6 bases, leaving 12 bases between them. The germline CDR1 and CDR2 sequences are LGHNA and YNFKEQ. The CDR3 bases are TGTGCCAGCAGCCAAGAAATGTGGACAAGTAATTCACCCCTCCACTTT. As protein: CASSQEMWTSNSPLHF.

This sequence joins TRBV5-1 and TRBJ2-7; 9 bases are shared with TRBD1. Germline CDR1 SGHRS, CDR2 YFSETQ. V lost 4 bases to trimming and J lost 2 bases; unmatched junction nucleotides: 16. CDR3 length: 18 amino acids. CDR3 residues: CASSPTGTGTIGPYEQYF. The CDR3 region has the DNA TGCGCCAGCAGCCCCACCGGGACAGGGACTATCGGCCCCTACGAGCAGTACTTC.

The genes are TRBV5-1 and TRBJ2-1; 13 bases are a match to TRBD2. The V gene's germline CDR1 is SGHRS and CDR2 YFSETQ. V shed 1 base and J 0 bases; nucleotides not matched to a gene: 13. This CDR3 has 21 residues. This CDR3 reads CASSLFPPGTSGASSYNEQFF. For the CDR3, the DNA is TGCGCCAGCAGCTTGTTTCCACCCGGGACTAGCGGGGCTTCCTCCTACAATGAGCAGTTCTTC.

The chain employs TRBV6-5 and TRBJ2-7; 8 bases are shared with TRBD2. CDR3 length: 15 amino acids. The junction had 11 bases not matched to a gene; V was cut back by 6 bases and J by 4 bases. Germline V lookup: CDR1 MNHEY, CDR2 SVGAGI. CDR3 sequence (DNA): TGTGCCAGCAGAGAACTAGCGGAGACAACATACGAGCAGTACTTC. Amino acid sequence: CASRELAETTYEQYF.

This rearrangement joins TRBV27 to TRBJ2-7; the D gene is possibly TRBD1 (5 bases). Per the germline V gene, CDR1 is MNHEY and CDR2 is SMNVEV (reference sequence). The ends were cut back, 6 bases at V and 2 bases at J, with 11 bases in the middle. This CDR3 spans 13 amino acids. The CDR3 sequence is CASRRGRTYEQYF. In DNA, the CDR3 is TGTGCCAGCAGAAGGGGCAGGACCTACGAGCAGTACTTC.

The V and J genes are TRBV9 and TRBJ1-1; tentatively, D is TRBD1 (5 bases). CDR3 length: 13 residues. Trimming took off 4 bases at V and 7 bases at J, with 14 bases between the two ends. Germline CDR1 and CDR2: SGDLS and YYNGEE. The CDR3 sequence: CASSPEGLLEAFF. The CDR3 nucleotides read TGTGCCAGCAGCCCCGAGGGACTCCTTGAAGCTTTCTTT.

The genes are TRBV11-3 and TRBJ2-2, with D possibly matching TRBD1 (6 bases). CDR1 and CDR2 (germline): SGHNT, YENEEA. The V gene lost 5 bases and the J gene lost 0 bases, with 19 bases spanning the gap. CDR3 length equals 18 residues. DNA of the CDR3: TGTGCCAGCAGCCCCGGAATTGGGCAGGGGTCGAACACCGGGGAGCTGTTTTTT. As protein: CASSPGIGQGSNTGELFF.

V is TRBV5-1 and J is TRBJ2-2; 8 bases agree with TRBD2. CDR3 length: 14 amino acids. The V gene's germline CDR1 is SGHRS and CDR2 YFSETQ. The V and J ends lost 5 bases and 3 bases, in that order; junction bases with no gene match: 3. The CDR3 DNA sequence: TGCGCCAGCAGGACGGGAGGGGACACCGGGGAGCTGTTTTTT. Residues: CASRTGGDTGELFF.

This clone was detected many times. At the DNA level, this CDR3 is encoded by other sequences in the same sample as well. The chain combines TRBV5-1 with TRBJ1-1; TRBD1 aligns across 7 bases. V trimming: 3 bases; J trimming: 3 bases; junction bases outside the gene matches: 5. The CDR3 sequence is 14 residues long. CDR1 and CDR2 (germline): SGHRS, YFSETQ. This chain's CDR3 is CASSSAGGYTEAFF. The CDR3 DNA reads as TGCGCCAGCAGCTCCGCAGGGGGGTACACTGAAGCTTTCTTT.

The genes are TRBV2 and TRBJ2-5; 7 bases agree with TRBD2. Germline V CDR1 and CDR2: SNHLY, FYNNEI. This CDR3 is 13 amino acids long. V was pared by 7 bases and J by 5 bases, with 7 bases of the junction left unmatched. The CDR3 DNA reads as TGTGCCAGCAAGCGGGGCCGGGCGGAGACCCAGTACTTC. This translates into CASKRGRAETQYF.

The V gene is TRBV10-3, the J gene TRBJ2-2; TRBD1 matches at 9 bases. Trimming at V came to 7 bases and at J to 0 bases, leaving 6 bases not matched to a gene. The CDR3 extends over 16 amino acids. Germline V lookup: CDR1 ENHRY, CDR2 SYGVKD. The CDR3 loop is CAINTGTGTNTGELFF. The CDR3 bases are TGTGCCATCAATACAGGGACAGGGACGAACACCGGGGAGCTGTTTTTT.

A remark on this clone: One end of the junction does not line up with germline, which may come from a read error. The chain joins TRBV2 to TRBJ2-1; 8 positions match TRBD1. The germline V gene encodes CDR1 SNHLY and CDR2 FYNNEI. The CDR3 runs 10 residues. The CDR3 bases are TGTGCCAGCAGCGGGACAGGCCAGGTCTTC. Its translation is CASSGTGQVF.

The chain combines TRBV7-2 with TRBJ1-4; unclear D gene. CDR3 length equals 15 residues. CDR1 SGHTA and CDR2 FQGNSA come from the germline V gene. Trimming stripped 5 bases from V and 8 bases from J, with 18 bases between. The CDR3 region is CASSPYRGVQEKLFF. CDR3 DNA: TGTGCCAGCAGCCCCTACCGCGGGGTCCAGGAAAAACTGTTTTTT.

This CDR3 reads CASSSLPSGGAGMTDTQYF. In DNA, the CDR3 is TGCGCCAGCAGCTCCCTCCCCTCGGGGGGGGCAGGAATGACAGATACGCAGTATTTT. The chain uses TRBV5-1 and TRBJ2-3, with 8 nucleotides matching TRBD2. The CDR3 loop spans 19 amino acids. V lost 3 bases, J lost 3 bases, and 18 bases stayed unmatched. CDR1 is SGHRS and CDR2 is YFSETQ in the germline V gene.

V usage is TRBV29-1 and J usage is TRBJ1-2; 8 bases align to TRBD1. Trimming took 2 bases from V and 8 from J; bases not matched to a gene: 13. CDR3 size: 15 residues. Germline V gene sequence: CDR1 SQVTM, CDR2 ANQGSEA. CDR3 DNA: TGCAGCGTTGAAAGGCTGCGGCGGGACAGGAACGGCTACACCTTC. It yields the protein CSVERLRRDRNGYTF.

V gene TRBV6-5 combines with J gene TRBJ1-5; tentatively, D is TRBD1 (5 bases). Germline V CDR1 and CDR2: MNHEY, SVGAGI. Trimming cost V 2 bases and J 2 bases, with 7 bases left between them. The CDR3 is 14 amino acids. CDR3 DNA: TGTGCCAGCAGTTACGGGGCGGGCAATCAGCCCCAGCATTTT. Its translation: CASSYGAGNQPQHF.

The chain links TRBV6-1 to TRBJ2-7; D uncertain. The V gene's germline CDR1 is MNHNS and CDR2 SASEGT. The CDR3 runs to 11 residues. The V gene lost 3 bases and the J gene lost 5 bases, with 5 bases spanning the gap. The CDR3 region has the DNA TGTGCCAGCAGTGACCTAAACGAGCAGTACTTC. Encoded protein: CASSDLNEQYF.

This clone is a singleton in its sample. This chain uses TRBV6-5 with TRBJ2-1; 13 positions match TRBD2. This CDR3 contains 15 residues. V dropped 5 bases and J dropped 12; count of bases not matched to a gene: 10. Per the germline V gene, CDR1 is MNHEY and CDR2 is SVGAGI. The CDR3 sequence: CASSPGLAGSVVQFF. CDR3 nucleotides: TGTGCCAGCAGTCCGGGACTAGCGGGGTCCGTTGTGCAGTTCTTC.

This clone was picked up one time. V gene TRBV27 combines with J gene TRBJ1-2; 11 nucleotides match TRBD1. The CDR3 has 16 residues. V was pared by 4 bases and J by 5 bases, with 9 bases of the junction left unmatched. Germline assignment: CDR1 MNHEY and CDR2 SMNVEV (reference sequence). For the CDR3, the DNA is TGTGCCAGCAGTTCTTCCCGGACAGGGGGCGGATATGGCTACACCTTC. Translated: CASSSSRTGGGYGYTF.